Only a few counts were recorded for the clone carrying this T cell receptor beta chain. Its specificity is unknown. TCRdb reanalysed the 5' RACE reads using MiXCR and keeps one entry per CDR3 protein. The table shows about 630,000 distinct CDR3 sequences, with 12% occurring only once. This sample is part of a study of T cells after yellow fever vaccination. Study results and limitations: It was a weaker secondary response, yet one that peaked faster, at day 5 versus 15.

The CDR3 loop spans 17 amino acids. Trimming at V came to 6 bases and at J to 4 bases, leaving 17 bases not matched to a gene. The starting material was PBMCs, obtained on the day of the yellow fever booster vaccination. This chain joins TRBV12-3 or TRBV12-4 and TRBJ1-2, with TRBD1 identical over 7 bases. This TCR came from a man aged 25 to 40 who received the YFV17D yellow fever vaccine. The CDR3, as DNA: TGTGCCAGCAGAACACAGGGGCGAGAGGGGGAGGTCTATGGCTACACCTTC. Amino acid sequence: CASRTQGREGEVYGYTF.